This TCR beta chain is drawn from a study of T cell changes during pregnancy in multiple sclerosis. Some clones are missing from TCRdb's copy, which holds only in-frame ones; the method was immunoSEQ multiplex PCR. The table records 90,000 to 120,000 clones, around 93% of them present only once. The clonotype was recovered from a female donor with multiple sclerosis, enrolled in a pregnancy study. This material consisted of peripheral blood, taken before pregnancy.

The CDR3 nucleotides read TGTGCCAGTAACCCGCGGTCAGAGACCTATGGCTACACCTTC. Protein product: CASNPRSETYGYTF. The chain couples TRBV19 to TRBJ1-2; D ambiguous. CDR3 length equals 14 residues. Trimming cost V 7 bases and J 4 bases, with 16 bases left between them. Germline V CDR1 and CDR2: LNHDA, SQIVND (reference sequence). Based on the CDR3 plus reference TRBV19 and TRBJ1-2, the full variable domain is DGGITQSPKYLFRKEGQNVTLSCEQNLNHDAMYWYRQDPGQGLRLIYYSQIVNDFQKGDIAEGYSVSREKKESFPLTVTSAQKNPTAFYLCASNPRSETYGYTFGSGTRLTVV.